This TCR beta chain was observed in a study of spatial heterogeneity in lung cancer. About the study: When available, follow-up PBMC samples taken a median of approximately 26 months after resection were sequenced.

Germline V gene lookup returns CDR1 MNHEY and CDR2 SVGEGT. CDR3 length: 16 residues. V was cut by 8 bases and J by 2 bases, with 22 bases left in between. Every TCR cDNA molecule carried a tag that served as a unique molecular identifier. TCRdb itself ran the 5' RACE reads through MiXCR, one entry per CDR3 protein. This table holds 51,000 or so distinct CDR3 sequences, 7.4% found once. Stated time point: blood at routine non-recurrence follow-up after resection. No cells were sorted before sequencing. The whole RNA sequenced was extracted from tumor, nontumor lung or frozen PBMC. This receptor was identified in a female donor with early-stage non-small cell lung cancer. The starting material was PBMCs, obtained at follow-up. The rearrangement uses TRBV6-2 or TRBV6-3 and TRBJ2-7; possible D gene TRBD2, 6 bases. The CDR3 loop reads CASELAGGVEAYEQYF. The CDR3, as DNA: TGTGCCAGCGAGCTGGCTGGCGGGGTAGAGGCCTACGAGCAGTACTTC.